The 13 T cell receptor beta chains in this list originate from one sample, sequenced in a study of cytomegalovirus exposure and HLA in healthy donors. 13 Jbeta primers and 60 Vbeta primers were used for the PCR. Assay used: immunoSEQ multiplex PCR; TCRdb lists only in-frame clones, some missing. The table includes 80,000 to 95,000 clones, approximately 80% detected once. The sample was PBMCs. The source of these receptors is a woman aged 30 to 39 in good health and CMV-seronegative.

In this sample, this clone turned up once. V gene TRBV5-4 combines with J gene TRBJ2-5; 8 bases are shared with TRBD1. The CDR3 has 16 amino acids. V was clipped by 0 bases and J by 0 bases; unmatched bases: 4. CDR1 and CDR2 (germline): SGHNT, YYREEE (reference sequence). The DNA for the CDR3 is TGTGCCAGCAGCTTGGGCAGGGGGCCGTACCAAGAGACCCAGTACTTC. Its protein is CASSLGRGPYQETQYF.

The V gene is TRBV27, the J gene TRBJ1-5; 7 bases agree with TRBD1. This CDR3 is 14 amino acids long. Per germline, CDR1 MNHEY and CDR2 SMNVEV (reference sequence). With 8 bases clipped from V and 4 bases from J, the junction kept 8 bases outside the gene matches. This CDR3 is CASRQRGLNQPQHF. CDR3 in DNA: TGTGCCAGCCGGCAAAGGGGGCTGAATCAGCCCCAGCATTTT.

The gene calls are TRBV4-1 and TRBJ2-3, with 10 bases matching TRBD1. Losses at the gene ends were 1 base for V and 1 base for J; bases not matched to a gene: 5. This CDR3 contains 17 residues. Germline values: CDR1 MGHRA, CDR2 YSYEKL. CDR3 amino acids: CASSQGGGTGGTDTQYF. In DNA form, the CDR3 reads TGCGCCAGCAGCCAAGGGGGGGGGACAGGGGGCACAGATACGCAGTATTTT.

The chain combines TRBV11-3 with TRBJ2-3; 13 bases are a match to TRBD2. V lost 5 bases to trimming and J lost 3 bases; unmatched junction nucleotides: 5. Germline V gene sequence: CDR1 SGHNT, CDR2 YENEEA. This CDR3 has 16 amino acids. CDR3 sequence (DNA): TGTGCCAGCAGCACGGGGACTAGCGGGGTTACAGATACGCAGTATTTT. This translates into CASSTGTSGVTDTQYF.

The chain carries TRBV5-6 and TRBJ2-3, with TRBD2 matching over 11 bases. Per germline, CDR1 SGHDT and CDR2 YYEEEE. This CDR3 is 19 amino acids long. V lost 3 bases and J lost 5; bases outside the gene matches: 17. The CDR3 region has the DNA TGTGCCAGCAGCTCCGACCGGCTAGGTGGTAGCGGGAGGGTAGATACGCAGTATTTT. Residues: CASSSDRLGGSGRVDTQYF.

The chain employs TRBV28 and TRBJ2-1; perhaps TRBD2 as D (6 bases). V gave up 6 bases and J gave up 14 bases, with 20 bases separating them. CDR1 and CDR2 (germline): MDHEN, SYDVKM. The CDR3 consists of 13 residues. CDR3 DNA sequence: TGTGCCAGCAGCTACCCAGTCGGGACTCTTAAGTTCTTC. This gives the protein CASSYPVGTLKFF. The variable domain in full, with the rest retrieved from reference TRBV28 and TRBJ2-1, is DVKVTQSSRYLVKRTGEKVFLECVQDMDHENMFWYRQDPGLGLRLIYFSYDVKMKEKGDIPEGYSVSREKKERFSLILESASTNQTSMYLCASSYPVGTLKFFGPGTRLTVL.

The chain is built from TRBV29-1 and TRBJ2-3; 7 bases line up with TRBD1. Germline V lookup: CDR1 SQVTM, CDR2 ANQGSEA. The ends lost 2 bases at V and 6 bases at J; junction bases unmatched: 8. This CDR3 comprises 14 residues. This CDR3 reads CSVESFRGPDTQYF. The DNA for the CDR3 is TGCAGCGTTGAATCCTTTAGGGGGCCGGATACGCAGTATTTT.

The genes are TRBV27 and TRBJ1-1; maybe TRBD1 (5 bases). V was clipped by 6 bases and J by 2 bases, with 13 bases between them. Germline values: CDR1 MNHEY, CDR2 SMNVEV (reference sequence). CDR3 length equals 14 residues. DNA for the CDR3: TGTGCCAGCAGCAACCACGACAGTAACACTGAAGCTTTCTTT. The encoded protein is CASSNHDSNTEAFF.

The CDR3 coding sequence is TGCGCCAGCAGCCCTATAACCGACAGCTCTGAAGCTTTCTTT. This translates into CASSPITDSSEAFF. The gene calls are TRBV5-1 and TRBJ1-1, with D perhaps TRBD1 (5 bases). Germline assignment: CDR1 SGHRS and CDR2 YFSETQ. There are 14 residues in the CDR3. The V and J ends lost 4 bases and 6 bases respectively, with 16 bases between them.

CDR3 protein: CASSTRLAVYEQYF. The CDR3 DNA reads as TGTGCCAGTAGTACCCGACTAGCGGTCTACGAGCAGTACTTC. The chain links TRBV19 to TRBJ2-7, with 9 nucleotides matching TRBD2. Trimming cost V 4 bases and J 3 bases; bases outside gene matches: 4. The germline V gene has CDR1 LNHDA and CDR2 SQIVND (reference sequence). The CDR3 covers 14 residues.

The chain couples TRBV11-3 to TRBJ2-7; TRBD2 is a possible D gene (6 bases). The CDR3 is 13 amino acids. Germline-derived CDR1 and CDR2 are SGHNT and YENEEA. V was cut by 3 bases and J by 4 bases, with 10 bases left in between. The CDR3 is CASSLREGYEQYF. In DNA, the CDR3 is TGTGCCAGCAGCTTGCGGGAAGGGTACGAGCAGTACTTC.

The rearrangement joins TRBV25-1 to TRBJ1-2; 8 nucleotides align to TRBD1. Trimming removed 4 bases from V and 3 bases from J; junction bases left unmatched: 7. The germline CDR1 and CDR2 sequences are MGHDK and SYGVNS. CDR3 length equals 15 residues. The CDR3 protein is CASSALGQGYYGYTF. DNA of the CDR3: TGTGCCAGCAGTGCCCTCGGACAGGGATACTATGGCTACACCTTC.

This chain joins TRBV30 and TRBJ1-4; TRBD1 matches 7 bases. With 3 bases clipped from V and 2 bases from J, the junction kept 6 bases outside the gene matches. This CDR3 contains 15 residues. Germline CDR1 reads GTSNPN; CDR2 reads SVGIG (reference sequence). This chain's CDR3 is CAWSARDSTNEKLFF. CDR3 DNA sequence: TGTGCCTGGAGCGCTAGGGACAGCACTAATGAAAAACTGTTTTTT.